Below, 30 T cell receptor beta chains from the same sample are listed, as sequenced in a study of blood T cell repertoires in COVID-19. The assay was immunoSEQ multiplex PCR, and TCRdb's table has in-frame clones only and misses some. The sample holds roughly 150,000 clones, about 80% seen once. Sequencing was done on a sample of peripheral blood. The source of these receptors is a man aged 70-80 years with active or convalescent COVID-19.

The chain uses TRBV6-2 or TRBV6-3 and TRBJ1-2; 9 bases map to TRBD1. V dropped 5 bases and J dropped 7; count of bases not matched to a gene: 8. The CDR3 is 14 residues long. Germline CDR1 and CDR2: MNHEY and SVGEGT. CDR3 coding DNA: TGTGCCAGCAGTCTACGGACAGGGGTCGGTGGCTACACCTTC. Its protein is CASSLRTGVGGYTF.

The J gene is TRBJ2-7, the V gene TRBV5-1; 7 positions match TRBD1. Trimming cost V 0 bases and J 4 bases; bases outside gene matches: 4. The CDR3 sequence is 14 residues long. Germline V gene sequence: CDR1 SGHRS, CDR2 YFSETQ. The CDR3 sequence: CASSLVGRGYEQYF. The CDR3 DNA sequence: TGCGCCAGCAGCTTGGTTGGCAGGGGGTACGAGCAGTACTTC.

This chain uses TRBV6-2 or TRBV6-3 with TRBJ2-3; D unresolved. The V and J ends lost 7 bases and 6 bases respectively, with 11 bases between them. The germline V gene encodes CDR1 MNHEY and CDR2 SVGEGT. The CDR3 consists of 12 residues. CDR3 residues: CASTPSGDTQYF. Here the CDR3 DNA reads TGTGCCAGCACCCCCTCCGGGGATACGCAGTATTTT.

The rearrangement links TRBV6-2 or TRBV6-3 to TRBJ2-4; unclear D gene. Germline loops: CDR1 MNHEY, CDR2 SVGEGT. This CDR3 is built from 15 residues. V lost 6 bases and J 2 bases, leaving 14 bases between the germline ends. In DNA form, the CDR3 reads TGTGCCAGCAGCTCCCCCACGTACACCAAAAACATTCAGTACTTC. It translates to CASSSPTYTKNIQYF.

This clone was detected only once. The chain uses TRBV7-7 and TRBJ2-3; 10 bases are shared with TRBD2. Per the germline V gene, CDR1 is SSHAT and CDR2 is FNYEAQ (reference sequence). V lost 5 bases, J lost 5 bases, and 7 bases stayed unmatched. The CDR3 has 15 amino acids. The CDR3 reads CASSKSSGGGDTQYF. The DNA for the CDR3 is TGTGCCAGCAGCAAATCTAGCGGGGGTGGAGATACGCAGTATTTT.

This clone has just a few counts. The rearrangement uses TRBV2 and TRBJ2-7, with TRBD1 matching 8 bases. The V gene's germline CDR1 is SNHLY and CDR2 FYNNEI. The CDR3 spans 16 residues. The trim removed 4 bases at V and 2 bases at J, leaving 10 bases unmatched. The CDR3 is CASSAQGQARAYEQYF. The CDR3 DNA sequence: TGTGCCAGCAGTGCGCAGGGACAGGCTAGGGCCTACGAGCAGTACTTC.

The chain is built from TRBV6-5 and TRBJ1-1; 8 nucleotides line up with TRBD1. The V gene's germline CDR1 is MNHEY and CDR2 SVGAGI. The trim removed 4 bases at V and 5 bases at J, leaving 9 bases unmatched. The CDR3 has 15 residues. The CDR3, as DNA: TGTGCCAGCAGTTCCTACTGGACAGGGAGGACTGAAGCTTTCTTT. Its translation: CASSSYWTGRTEAFF.

The chain recombines TRBV4-3 with TRBJ1-4, with unresolved D. Germline V CDR1 and CDR2: LGHNA, YSLEER. Between the trimmed V and J ends, which lost 1 base and 4 bases, there was a span of 7 bases. CDR3 length equals 14 residues. The CDR3 loop is CASSQGGYNEKLFF. The CDR3 region has the DNA TGCGCCAGCAGCCAAGGAGGCTATAATGAAAAACTGTTTTTT.

The V call is TRBV11-3, the J call TRBJ2-2; no clear D. Trimming pared 2 bases from V and 1 base from J, leaving 8 bases between. Germline V gene sequence: CDR1 SGHNT, CDR2 YENEEA. The CDR3 totals 15 residues. The CDR3 region is CASSLKAGNTGELFF. The CDR3 coding sequence is TGTGCCAGCAGCTTAAAGGCAGGGAACACCGGGGAGCTGTTTTTT.

The V call is TRBV29-1, the J call TRBJ2-5, with D perhaps TRBD1 (5 bases). The germline V gene encodes CDR1 SQVTM and CDR2 ANQGSEA. The CDR3 loop spans 13 amino acids. Deletions cut 4 bases from V and 5 bases from J, with 14 bases between. Written as DNA, the CDR3 is TGCAGCGTTGGGGCAGGGAACGCGGAGACCCAGTACTTC. Protein: CSVGAGNAETQYF.

The chain recombines TRBV5-4 with TRBJ2-3; maybe TRBD2 (6 bases). Germline assignment: CDR1 SGHNT and CDR2 YYREEE (reference sequence). The CDR3 consists of 15 residues. Between the trimmed V and J ends, which lost 0 bases and 2 bases, there was a span of 10 bases. Here the CDR3 DNA reads TGTGCCAGCAGCTTGGGCAGGGACTTCACAGATACGCAGTATTTT. This sequence encodes CASSLGRDFTDTQYF.

The V and J genes are TRBV19 and TRBJ1-1; 7 bases align to TRBD1. This CDR3 region has 14 residues. The germline V gene encodes CDR1 LNHDA and CDR2 SQIVND (reference sequence). The V gene end was trimmed by 3 bases and the J gene end by 1 base; junction bases not matched to a gene: 2. The CDR3 protein is CASSIRTGNTEAFF. The CDR3 bases are TGTGCCAGTAGTATCCGGACAGGGAACACTGAAGCTTTCTTT. The full variable domain, its missing parts supplied by reference TRBV19 and TRBJ1-1, is DGGITQSPKYLFRKEGQNVTLSCEQNLNHDAMYWYRQDPGQGLRLIYYSQIVNDFQKGDIAEGYSVSREKKESFPLTVTSAQKNPTAFYLCASSIRTGNTEAFFGQGTRLTVV.

The chain recombines TRBV27 with TRBJ1-2; tentative D call: TRBD1 (6 bases). The CDR3 covers 15 residues. In germline, CDR1 is MNHEY, CDR2 SMNVEV (reference sequence). Trimming removed 2 bases at V and 8 bases at J, with 18 bases between. The CDR3 DNA sequence: TGTGCCAGCAGTTTAAATGGGGTCAGGGGCAAAGGCTACACCTTC. Translated: CASSLNGVRGKGYTF.

This rearrangement joins TRBV14 to TRBJ1-1, with D maybe TRBD1 (5 bases). CDR3 length: 14 residues. The V gene's germline CDR1 is SGHDN and CDR2 FVKESK. V lost 5 bases, J lost 1 base, and 11 bases lay in between. The CDR3 loop is CASSFWGGNTEAFF. The CDR3 region has the DNA TGTGCCAGCAGCTTTTGGGGGGGGAACACTGAAGCTTTCTTT.

The DNA for the CDR3 is TGTGCCAGCAGCTTAGATTGGACAGGGGTGCCCTACGAGCAGTACTTC. Residues: CASSLDWTGVPYEQYF. V gene TRBV7-2 combines with J gene TRBJ2-7, with 9 bases matching TRBD1. With V trimmed by 1 base and J by 2 bases, 6 bases remained unmatched. CDR3 length equals 16 residues. In germline, CDR1 is SGHTA, CDR2 FQGNSA.

This chain connects TRBV9 to TRBJ2-2, with TRBD2 matching 9 bases. The CDR3 totals 16 residues. With 3 bases clipped from V and 0 bases from J, the junction kept 3 bases outside the gene matches. CDR1 and CDR2 from the germline V gene are SGDLS and YYNGEE. CDR3 sequence reads: CASSARLAANTGELFF. The CDR3 nucleotides are TGTGCCAGCAGCGCGAGACTAGCGGCGAACACCGGGGAGCTGTTTTTT.

This chain links TRBV18 with TRBJ1-1; no reliable D call. This CDR3 is built from 11 residues. The V gene's germline CDR1 is KGHSH and CDR2 LQKENI. Trimming removed 4 bases from V and 6 bases from J, with 6 bases in between. The CDR3 is CASSLPAEAFF. The CDR3 DNA reads as TGTGCCAGCTCACTGCCGGCTGAAGCTTTCTTT.

V usage is TRBV6-1 and J usage is TRBJ1-5, with 7 nucleotides matching TRBD1. Looked up from germline, CDR1 is MNHNS and CDR2 is SASEGT. The CDR3 runs 17 residues. Germline trimming cut 2 bases from V and 5 bases from J; bases unmatched to any gene: 12. CDR3 residues: CASSEWGSRQGYQPQHF. Written as DNA, the CDR3 is TGTGCCAGCAGTGAATGGGGTTCGCGACAGGGCTATCAGCCCCAGCATTTT.

The chain couples TRBV27 to TRBJ2-1; D remains ambiguous. Trimming cost V 3 bases and J 0 bases, with 9 bases left between them. The CDR3 spans 15 residues. Germline V gives CDR1 MNHEY, CDR2 SMNVEV (reference sequence). For the CDR3, the DNA is TGTGCCAGCAGTTTCAACCCGAGCTCCTACAATGAGCAGTTCTTC. It specifies CASSFNPSSYNEQFF.

V is TRBV12-2 and J is TRBJ2-3; TRBD2 is taken as the D call from the table, unchecked against the DNA. TRBV12-2 represents a pseudogene. This CDR3 is built from 18 residues. CDR3 bases: TGTGCAAGTCGCTTAGGGGGGATAGCGGGGTTCGTCACAGATACGCAGTATTTT. This sequence encodes CASRLGGIAGFVTDTQYF.

The V call is TRBV30, the J call TRBJ2-3, with 9 bases aligning to TRBD2. Germline CDR1 GTSNPN, CDR2 SVGIG (reference sequence). The CDR3 contains 14 residues. V lost 7 bases to trimming and J lost 5 bases; unmatched junction nucleotides: 10. Here the CDR3 DNA reads TGTGCCTTCTCTAGCGGGGCATCGTTAGATACGCAGTATTTT. Translating gives CAFSSGASLDTQYF.

The chain joins TRBV5-1 to TRBJ1-4; D is undetermined. CDR1 and CDR2 from the germline V gene are SGHRS and YFSETQ. Trimming removed 6 bases at V and 6 bases at J, with 18 bases between. CDR3 size: 15 residues. CDR3 coding DNA: TGCGCCAGCAAGGTTGCGGCAGGCGGGGATGAAAAACTGTTTTTT. Amino acid sequence: CASKVAAGGDEKLFF.

The chain carries TRBV5-8 and TRBJ2-1; a weak D match, TRBD1 (6 bases). Deletions cut 4 bases from V and 2 bases from J, with 13 bases between. The CDR3 spans 15 residues. Germline V gives CDR1 SGHTS, CDR2 YDEGEE. Here the CDR3 DNA reads TGTGCCAGCAGCGGTACAGGGTTCGCCTACAATGAGCAGTTCTTC. Its translation is CASSGTGFAYNEQFF.

This chain uses TRBV24-1 with TRBJ1-2; D call uncertain. Trimming cost V 3 bases and J 8 bases, with 18 bases left between them. The CDR3 is made up of 15 amino acids. From germline, CDR1 is KGHDR and CDR2 SFDVKD. In DNA form, the CDR3 reads TGTGCCACCAGTGATCGACGACACGCCGTGGGCGGCTACACCTTC. Translating it yields CATSDRRHAVGGYTF.

The chain links TRBV11-3 to TRBJ2-1, with 7 bases fitting TRBD2. The V gene's germline CDR1 is SGHNT and CDR2 YENEEA. J gave up 8 bases and V 5 bases, and 12 bases lay outside the gene matches. The CDR3 covers 15 residues. CDR3 loop: CASSHGSGPRDEQFF. DNA for the CDR3: TGTGCCAGCAGCCATGGTAGCGGGCCCCGCGATGAGCAGTTCTTC.

The chain has TRBV9 and TRBJ2-3; 8 bases fit TRBD1. The V gene end was trimmed by 3 bases and the J gene end by 4 bases; junction bases not matched to a gene: 7. CDR1 is SGDLS, CDR2 YYNGEE, per germline. The CDR3 length is 15 residues. The CDR3, as DNA: TGTGCCAGCAGCGGAGGACAGGGTTGGGCAGATACGCAGTATTTT. This codes for CASSGGQGWADTQYF.

This chain connects TRBV6-2 or TRBV6-3 to TRBJ2-5, with 15 bases that match TRBD2. In germline, CDR1 is MNHEY, CDR2 SVGEGT. The junction had 9 bases not matched to a gene; V was cut back by 5 bases and J by 5 bases. CDR3 length: 17 amino acids. CDR3: CASSPGLAGGIVETQYF. CDR3 DNA: TGTGCCAGCAGTCCCGGACTAGCGGGAGGGATTGTTGAGACCCAGTACTTC.

With regard to this clone: The same CDR3 arises from other DNA sequences in this sample as well. The V call is TRBV28, the J call TRBJ2-3; no reliable D call. The CDR3 runs to 12 residues. CDR1 is MDHEN and CDR2 is SYDVKM in the germline V gene. Trimming pared 6 bases from V and 0 bases from J, leaving 4 bases between. The CDR3 nucleotides are TGTGCCAGCAGCTTCAGCACAGATACGCAGTATTTT. Protein sequence: CASSFSTDTQYF.

The chain is built from TRBV7-9 and TRBJ1-1; tentatively, D is TRBD1 (5 bases). This CDR3 comprises 15 residues. V was cut by 5 bases and J by 0 bases, with 13 bases left in between. Germline lookup yields CDR1 SEHNR and CDR2 FQNEAQ (reference sequence). The CDR3 is CASSPGVGVNTEAFF. As DNA, the CDR3 is TGTGCCAGCAGCCCGGGAGTAGGGGTGAACACTGAAGCTTTCTTT. The full variable domain, completed using reference TRBV7-9 and TRBJ1-1, is DTGVSQNPRHKITKRGQNVTFRCDPISEHNRLYWYRQTLGQGPEFLTYFQNEAQLEKSRLLSDRFSAERPKGSFSTLEIQRTEQGDSAMYLCASSPGVGVNTEAFFGQGTRLTVV.

The chain is built from TRBV12-5 and TRBJ1-1, with a tentative D call TRBD1 (6 bases). CDR1 LGHNT and CDR2 FRNRAP come from the germline V gene. There are 13 residues in the CDR3. Trimming left V 3 bases short and J 5 bases short, with 10 bases between. CDR3 amino acids: CASGFQGSTEAFF. The CDR3 DNA follows: TGTGCTAGTGGTTTTCAGGGGAGTACTGAAGCTTTCTTT.